A selection of T cell receptor beta chains follows, all from one sample in a study of blood T cell repertoires in COVID-19. Some clones are missing from TCRdb's copy, which holds only in-frame ones; the method was immunoSEQ multiplex PCR. The sample has around 200,000 clones; around 87% are singletons. Source material: peripheral blood. The source is a man aged 40-55 years with active or convalescent COVID-19. Each CDR3 is given with its conserved first and last residue. A D gene is named only where the DNA matches it firmly. Size values are once, few and many counts, or a class for expanded clones, and some rows have none.

j_call,clone_size,d_call,v_call,cdr3_nt,cdr3_aa
TRBJ1-1,NA,NA,TRBV11-3,TGTGCCAGCAGCTTTCGAGGATCGGGGTTGAACACTGAAGCTTTCTTT,CASSFRGSGLNTEAFF
TRBJ1-5,NA,NA,TRBV27,TGTGCCAGCAGTTACCGGGACACCAATCAGCCCCAGCATTTT,CASSYRDTNQPQHF
TRBJ2-2,NA,NA,TRBV27,TGTGCCAGCAGTTTATCGAGGGCCCAGGTCACCGGGGAGCTGTTTTTT,CASSLSRAQVTGELFF
TRBJ2-1,NA,NA,TRBV20-1,TGCAGTGCACTCCGGGATAATGAGCAGTTCTTC,CSALRDNEQFF
TRBJ2-7,NA,NA,TRBV4-3,TGCGCCAGCAGCCAAGATGATGGGCAACCGGGAGTCTACGAGCAGTACTTC,CASSQDDGQPGVYEQYF
TRBJ2-7,NA,TRBD1,TRBV5-4,TGTGCCAGCAGCTTGCCCGGGACAGCTACCTACGAGCAGTACTTC,CASSLPGTATYEQYF
TRBJ1-5,once,TRBD1,TRBV2,TGTGCCAGCAGTGCAACAGGGGTGGGATATAGCAATCAGCCCCAGCATTTT,CASSATGVGYSNQPQHF
TRBJ2-2,NA,TRBD2,TRBV2,TGTGCCAGCAAACTAGCGGGGGGCGGTAGGGAGCTGTTTTTT,CASKLAGGGRELFF
TRBJ2-1,NA,NA,TRBV29-1,TGCAGCCCGGGGAGAGGCAATGAGCAGTTCTTC,CSPGRGNEQFF
TRBJ1-2,NA,TRBD1,TRBV30,TGTGCCTGGAGTGAGGGACAGAGTAGGCAGGATGGCTACACCTTC,CAWSEGQSRQDGYTF
TRBJ1-4,NA,NA,TRBV28,TGTGCCAGCAGCCCAGGGGTCACTAATGAAAAACTGTTTTTT,CASSPGVTNEKLFF
TRBJ1-1,once,NA,TRBV7-2,TGTGCCAGCAGCTCGGTTTATACGAACACTGAAGCTTTCTTT,CASSSVYTNTEAFF
TRBJ2-3,few,NA,TRBV9,TGTGCCAGCAGCCTCCGCGGTGGGCGGGGAGCTAGCACAGATACGCAGTATTTT,CASSLRGGRGASTDTQYF
TRBJ2-1,NA,NA,TRBV6-5,TGTGCCAGCAGTTACTCTGTTAACAATGAGCAGTTCTTC,CASSYSVNNEQFF
TRBJ2-5,NA,NA,TRBV7-3,TGTGCCAGCAGCTTAACGGGGGGACAAGAGACCCAGTACTTC,CASSLTGGQETQYF
TRBJ1-1,NA,TRBD1,TRBV5-4,TGTGCCAGCAGCCCGACGGGACAGGCGAACACTGAAGCTTTCTTT,CASSPTGQANTEAFF
TRBJ2-6,NA,TRBD2,TRBV5-1,TGCGCCAGCCAGGGACTAGCTGGGGCCAACGTCCTGACTTTC,CASQGLAGANVLTF
TRBJ2-7,few,TRBD1,TRBV18,TGTGCCAGCTCACCACCGGGACAGGGAGGCGAGCAGTACTTC,CASSPPGQGGEQYF
TRBJ2-3,NA,NA,TRBV6-4,TGTGCCAGCAGTGACTCAGGGGGGGCCGACACAGATACGCAGTATTTT,CASSDSGGADTDTQYF
TRBJ1-6,NA,TRBD1,TRBV9,TGTGCCAGCAGCGTACAAGGGGGCTATTCACCCCTCCACTTT,CASSVQGGYSPLHF
TRBJ1-3,NA,NA,TRBV9,TGTGCCAGCTCCGGGTTGGGAAACACCATATATTTT,CASSGLGNTIYF
TRBJ1-6,NA,NA,TRBV6-1,TGTGCCAGCAGTGAATTTGGCAGTTCGAATTCACCCCTCCACTTT,CASSEFGSSNSPLHF
TRBJ2-1,NA,TRBD1,TRBV7-3,TGTGCCAGCAGCTCCCCAGGGGGTCGGCAGTTCTTC,CASSSPGGRQFF
TRBJ2-2,NA,NA,TRBV30,TGTGCCTGGACGGAAGGGACTTACACCGGGGAGCTGTTTTTT,CAWTEGTYTGELFF
TRBJ1-1,NA,TRBD1,TRBV6-5,TGTGCCAGCAGTCTAGACAGGGACACTGAAGCTTTCTTT,CASSLDRDTEAFF
TRBJ1-4,once,TRBD1,TRBV19,TGTGCCAGTAGTGCGTCAGGGGGCGGATGGGAAAAACTGTTTTTT,CASSASGGGWEKLFF
TRBJ2-1,NA,TRBD1,TRBV6-2/TRBV6-3,TGTGCCAGCAGTCCGGGACAGGGGATCAATGAGCAGTTCTTC,CASSPGQGINEQFF
TRBJ1-1,NA,NA,TRBV4-2,TGTGCCAGCAGCCAAGAAGGCGGGAACACTGAAGCTTTCTTT,CASSQEGGNTEAFF
TRBJ1-4,NA,NA,TRBV4-1,TGCGCCAGCAGCCGCAGGGGCGAGAGGGAAAAACTGTTTTTT,CASSRRGEREKLFF
TRBJ2-7,NA,NA,TRBV11-2,TGTGCCAGCAGCTTGGAGGGGCGAGCCTACGAGCAGTACTTC,CASSLEGRAYEQYF
TRBJ2-7,few,NA,TRBV9,TGTGCCAGCAGCGTCCTCCCACAGAGCTCCTACGAGCAGTACTTC,CASSVLPQSSYEQYF
TRBJ1-4,NA,NA,TRBV19,TGTGCCAGTAGTATTAGTAATGGAAAACTGTTTTTT,CASSISNGKLFF
TRBJ1-1,once,NA,TRBV29-1,TGCAGCGCCGGTTTGGGGTTCGGAGGTGAAGCTTTCTTT,CSAGLGFGGEAFF
TRBJ2-7,NA,TRBD1,TRBV19,TGTGCCAGTAGTGTCACAGGGGGCGACTCCGAGCAGTACTTC,CASSVTGGDSEQYF
TRBJ2-5,NA,TRBD1,TRBV10-3,TGTGCCGCCGGACAGGGTGTGCAAGAGACCCAGTACTTC,CAAGQGVQETQYF
TRBJ2-7,NA,TRBD2,TRBV3-1/TRBV3-2,TGTGCCAGCAGCGACACGGGACTAGCAACCTACGAGCAGTACTTC,CASSDTGLATYEQYF
TRBJ2-1,NA,TRBD2,TRBV5-4,TGTGCCAGCAGCTTGGAACTAGCGGGGTACAATGAGCAGTTCTTC,CASSLELAGYNEQFF
TRBJ2-5,NA,TRBD1,TRBV11-3,TGTGCCAGCAGCCCCGGGACAGGGGACGACCATGAAGAGACCCAGTACTTC,CASSPGTGDDHEETQYF
TRBJ1-5,many,NA,TRBV19,TGTGCCAGTAGTATAGATTGGGGGGGCTTGGGTCAGCCCCAGCATTTT,CASSIDWGGLGQPQHF
TRBJ2-3,NA,TRBD2,TRBV5-6,TGTGCCAGCAGCTCCCCTCTAGCGGGGATCACAGATACGCAGTATTTT,CASSSPLAGITDTQYF
TRBJ2-7,NA,NA,TRBV5-4,TGTGCCAGCAGTGGTGTTGCAGGGGACGAGCAGTACTTC,CASSGVAGDEQYF
TRBJ1-5,once,TRBD1,TRBV2,TGTGCCAGCGATGCACAGGGACAGAGCAATCAGCCCCAGCATTTT,CASDAQGQSNQPQHF
TRBJ2-2,NA,TRBD2,TRBV5-1,TGCGCCAGCGATGAGTCAAGCGGGGGCGCCGGGGAGCTGTTTTTT,CASDESSGGAGELFF
TRBJ2-5,NA,TRBD2,TRBV30,TGTGCGGGCGGGGGTGAGACCCAGTACTTC,CAGGGETQYF